This T cell receptor beta chain was sequenced for a study of T cells in Graves' hyperthyroidism and ophthalmopathy. CDR1 is MNHEY and CDR2 is SVGAGI in the germline V gene. The CDR3 spans 15 residues. With 2 bases clipped from V and 8 bases from J, the junction kept 5 bases outside the gene matches. The TCR beta CDR3 regions underwent amplification using RNA transcripts as the source. First-round RT-PCR of the TCR CDR3 relied on the HTBI primer set. TCRdb reanalysed the multiplex PCR reads using MiXCR and keeps one entry per CDR3 protein. The table records about 350,000 distinct CDR3 sequences, roughly 18% of them present only once. The study's findings and limits: In blood, most of the thyroid clonotypes expanded above 0.001 were also present. Ophthalmopathy was told apart from stable hyperthyroidism by a 13 V-J model.

Ten or more counts support this clonotype. Its antigen remains unidentified. A Clinical Activity Score of at least 3, a NOSPECS grade of at least 4 and a duration under 3 months were recorded in the ophthalmopathy patients. Used for diagnoses were clinical symptoms, serum thyroxine and TRAb, thyroid ultrasound and orbital computed tomography. Sequenced sample: blood. The clonotype was recovered from a woman aged 40 to 55 with Graves' ophthalmopathy. This rearrangement joins TRBV6-5 to TRBJ2-2; TRBD2 agrees at 10 bases. The CDR3 nucleotides read TGTGCCAGCAGTTACCACATTAGCGGGGGGGGGGAGCTGTTTTTT. The encoded protein is CASSYHISGGGELFF.